A selection of T cell receptor beta chains follows, all from one sample in a study of T-cell reconstitution after alpha-beta-depleted transplantation in children. TCRdb reprocessed the PCR reads via MiXCR and lists one record per CDR3 protein. The profile covers hundreds of thousands of distinct CDR3 sequences, with around 12% appearing a single time and about 0.79% taken by the ten largest. Sequenced here: PBMCs, sampled before TCRalphabeta/CD19-depleted stem cell transplant. These receptors all come from a girl aged 2-10 years with congenital amegakaryocytic thrombocytopenia, due to receive a stem cell transplant. CDR3s include the opening cysteine and the closing phenylalanine or tryptophan. A D gene is named only where the DNA matches it firmly. Not all rows give a size; the values are once, few, many and, for expanded clones, a class.

cdr3_length	clone_size	d_call	v_call	j_call	cdr3_aa	cdr3_nt
16	many	TRBD2	TRBV12-3/TRBV12-4	TRBJ2-1	CASISGAGGLGNEQFF	TGTGCCAGCATCTCAGGAGCGGGAGGGCTGGGGAATGAGCAGTTCTTC
16	.	.	TRBV7-3	TRBJ1-1	CASSPGWGQRDTEAFF	TGTGCCAGCAGCCCCGGGTGGGGGCAAAGGGACACTGAAGCTTTCTTT
15	.	.	TRBV3-1	TRBJ2-7	CASTRLPGSTYEQYF	TGTGCCAGCACCCGTCTGCCAGGGTCAACCTACGAGCAGTACTTC
18	few	.	TRBV2	TRBJ2-7	CASSEADSLTGLSYEQYF	TGTGCCAGCAGTGAAGCGGATTCTTTGACGGGACTTTCCTACGAGCAGTACTTC
14	.	.	TRBV10-3	TRBJ1-2	CAISESGAFYGYTF	TGTGCCATCAGTGAGTCGGGGGCCTTCTATGGCTACACCTTC
17	.	.	TRBV7-6	TRBJ2-1	CASSAYSPGLIYNEQFF	TGTGCCAGCAGCGCATACTCCCCCGGACTGATTTACAATGAGCAGTTCTTC
13	few	TRBD1	TRBV20-1	TRBJ2-1	CSLETGNYNEQFF	TGCAGCCTAGAGACAGGGAACTACAATGAGCAGTTCTTC
14	.	.	TRBV10-3	TRBJ2-1	CAISVRETVDEQFF	TGTGCCATCAGTGTTCGGGAGACAGTCGATGAGCAGTTCTTC
14	.	.	TRBV15	TRBJ2-5	CATSGNLGLETQYF	TGTGCCACCAGCGGAAATTTGGGGTTGGAGACCCAGTACTTC
14	few	.	TRBV12-3/TRBV12-4	TRBJ2-1	CASSPEWERDEQFF	TGTGCCAGCAGCCCCGAGTGGGAGAGGGATGAGCAGTTCTTC
19	many	TRBD2	TRBV5-6	TRBJ2-1	CASSDRLTTSRMQRGEQFF	TGTGCCAGCAGCGACCGACTAACGACTAGCAGGATGCAAAGGGGTGAGCAGTTCTTC
12	many	TRBD1	TRBV20-1	TRBJ1-4	CATGTGDEKLFF	TGCGCAACCGGGACAGGGGACGAAAAACTGTTTTTT